A selection of T cell receptor beta chains follows, all from one sample in a study of OX40 agonist ivuxolimab in advanced cancers. Some clones are missing from TCRdb's copy, which holds only in-frame ones; the method was immunoSEQ multiplex PCR. This sample has fewer than 40,000 clones; approximately 89% occur once, and the top ten carry about 0.89%. Sequenced here: CD4+ or CD8+ T cells sorted from blood, sampled in a trial of the OX40 agonist ivuxolimab. These receptors were taken from an adult with an advanced solid tumor such as melanoma, head and neck, liver or kidney cancer. Each CDR3 is given with its conserved first and last residue. Fields, in order: clone size, V gene, D gene, J gene, CDR3 protein, CDR3 DNA. D genes are given only for firm matches. For some rows the clone size is stated as once, few or many, or as a class when expanded; others skip it.

.,TRBV11-2,TRBD1,TRBJ1-1,CASSHGTGLTEAFF,TGTGCCAGCAGCCACGGGACAGGGCTGACTGAAGCTTTCTTT
.,TRBV19,.,TRBJ2-1,CASRRIDNSYNEQFF,TGTGCCAGTAGAAGAATCGACAACTCCTACAATGAGCAGTTCTTC
.,TRBV6-5,TRBD2,TRBJ2-1,CASSSSGVPYNEQFF,TGTGCCAGCAGTTCTAGCGGGGTGCCTTACAATGAGCAGTTCTTC
.,TRBV5-1,.,TRBJ1-1,CASSLDGAGTEAFF,TGCGCCAGCAGCTTGGATGGGGCTGGCACTGAAGCTTTCTTT
.,TRBV9,TRBD1,TRBJ1-2,CASRGTGGRGYGYTF,TGTGCCAGCAGGGGAACAGGGGGCAGAGGCTATGGCTACACCTTC
few,TRBV7-6,TRBD2,TRBJ2-5,CASSLGGGDQETQYF,TGTGCCAGCAGCTTGGGGGGAGGGGACCAAGAGACCCAGTACTTC
.,TRBV12-5,TRBD1,TRBJ2-3,CASGPRTGEVDTQYF,TGTGCTAGTGGACCCCGGACAGGGGAGGTCGATACGCAGTATTTT
few,TRBV5-1,.,TRBJ2-7,CASSLVQGAYEQYF,TGCGCCAGCAGCTTGGTACAGGGCGCCTACGAGCAGTACTTC
.,TRBV30,.,TRBJ2-2,CAWSPGGAGELFF,TGTGCCTGGAGTCCGGGTGGAGCCGGGGAGCTGTTTTTT
.,TRBV19,TRBD1,TRBJ1-1,CASSIAGGRTEAFF,TGTGCCAGTAGTATAGCAGGGGGAAGAACTGAAGCTTTCTTT
.,TRBV30,TRBD1,TRBJ1-5,CAWSQNRGGNQPQHF,TGTGCCTGGAGCCAAAACAGGGGTGGCAATCAGCCCCAGCATTTT
.,TRBV10-3,TRBD2,TRBJ2-1,CAISEVIREVQQFF,TGTGCCATCAGTGAGGTAATCCGGGAGGTCCAGCAGTTCTTC
.,TRBV29-1,TRBD1,TRBJ1-2,CSVGGQGHGYTF,TGCAGCGTTGGCGGACAGGGGCATGGCTACACCTTC
.,TRBV1,.,TRBJ2-1,CTSSRALPNEQFF,TGCACCAGCAGCCGTGCCCTGCCCAATGAGCAGTTCTTC
.,TRBV9,TRBD1,TRBJ2-3,CASSVESGGRTDTQYF,TGTGCCAGCAGCGTAGAGTCAGGGGGAAGAACAGATACGCAGTATTTT
.,TRBV7-9,.,TRBJ1-4,CASSRIQAEKLFF,TGTGCCAGCAGCCGTATACAGGCTGAAAAACTGTTTTTT
.,TRBV27,.,TRBJ1-5,CASSDGIYNQPQHF,TGTGCCAGCAGTGACGGGATTTATAATCAGCCCCAGCATTTT
.,TRBV28,.,TRBJ1-2,CASSFFGSNYGYTF,TGTGCCAGCAGTTTTTTTGGGTCCAACTATGGCTACACCTTC
.,TRBV23-1,TRBD1,TRBJ1-1,CASSHSGQGSTEAFF,TGCGCCAGCAGTCACTCGGGACAGGGGAGCACTGAAGCTTTCTTT
once,TRBV4-3,TRBD1,TRBJ2-5,CASSQTGEGGETQYF,TGCGCCAGCAGCCAAACTGGGGAAGGGGGCGAGACCCAGTACTTC
.,TRBV9,TRBD2,TRBJ2-1,CASSVDRLAVKSYNEQFF,TGTGCCAGCAGCGTAGATCGGCTAGCGGTTAAATCCTACAATGAGCAGTTCTTC
.,TRBV29-1,TRBD2,TRBJ2-7,CSVTGLAGRSSYEQYF,TGCAGCGTGACCGGACTAGCGGGAAGGAGCTCCTACGAGCAGTACTTC
.,TRBV6-1,TRBD1,TRBJ1-6,CASGQGNRGNSPLHF,TGTGCCAGCGGTCAGGGAAACAGGGGTAATTCACCCCTCCACTTT
.,TRBV5-6,TRBD1,TRBJ2-7,CASSLGQGAYEQYF,TGTGCCAGCAGCTTGGGACAGGGGGCCTACGAGCAGTACTTC
.,TRBV5-1,TRBD2,TRBJ2-2,CASSLKSSGRPNTGELFF,TGCGCCAGCAGCTTGAAGTCTAGCGGGAGGCCGAACACCGGGGAGCTGTTTTTT
.,TRBV2,.,TRBJ2-7,CASSVGAVDEQYF,TGTGCCAGCAGTGTGGGGGCGGTAGACGAGCAGTACTTC
.,TRBV6-5,.,TRBJ2-3,CASSYRVQFRDTQYF,TGTGCCAGCAGTTACCGGGTTCAATTTCGGGATACGCAGTATTTT
.,TRBV28,TRBD2,TRBJ2-1,CASSSYPGTSGSSYNEQFF,TGTGCCAGCAGTTCCTACCCCGGGACTAGCGGGAGCTCCTACAATGAGCAGTTCTTC
.,TRBV6-6,TRBD2,TRBJ2-1,CASNQGTSGISNEQFF,TGTGCCAGCAACCAGGGGACTAGCGGGATTAGTAATGAGCAGTTCTTC
.,TRBV27,TRBD1,TRBJ2-2,CASRSGQGRPGELFF,TGTGCCAGCAGGTCGGGACAGGGTCGACCCGGGGAGCTGTTTTTT
.,TRBV30,TRBD1,TRBJ1-2,CAWNRPGQGGYGYTF,TGTGCCTGGAATCGACCGGGACAGGGAGGGTATGGCTACACCTTC
few,TRBV19,.,TRBJ1-5,CASSITGGEPQHF,TGTGCCAGTAGTATAACGGGAGGGGAGCCCCAGCATTTT
.,TRBV28,TRBD1,TRBJ1-2,CASTTGGFYYGYTF,TGTGCCAGCACGACAGGGGGATTTTACTATGGCTACACCTTC
.,TRBV30,.,TRBJ2-2,CAWSGHNTGELFF,TGTGCCTGGAGTGGGCACAACACCGGGGAGCTGTTTTTT
.,TRBV27,.,TRBJ2-7,CASRRWDNARNNNEQYF,TGTGCCAGCAGGAGATGGGATAATGCCCGGAATAACAACGAGCAGTACTTC
.,TRBV11-3,.,TRBJ1-2,CASSLVGGAALGGYTF,TGTGCCAGCAGCTTAGTCGGGGGCGCGGCTTTAGGTGGCTACACCTTC
.,TRBV21-1,.,TRBJ1-2,CASTFGTGAYGYTF,.
.,TRBV28,.,TRBJ1-2,CASDSWGRADYTF,TGTGCCTCCGATAGTTGGGGGCGGGCGGACTACACCTTC
.,TRBV9,.,TRBJ2-1,CASSVAPALNNEQFF,TGTGCCAGCAGCGTAGCTCCGGCACTCAATAATGAGCAGTTCTTC
.,TRBV18,.,TRBJ2-3,CASSPNIQDTQYF,TGTGCCAGCTCACCAAACATCCAAGATACGCAGTATTTT
once,TRBV19,TRBD2,TRBJ2-2,CASSLTSGRPGELFF,TGTGCCAGTAGCCTCACTAGCGGGAGGCCCGGGGAGCTGTTTTTT
.,TRBV5-4,TRBD1,TRBJ2-1,CASSFQFPGQGNNEQFF,TGTGCCAGCAGCTTTCAGTTCCCGGGACAGGGGAACAATGAGCAGTTCTTC
.,TRBV4-2,TRBD2,TRBJ2-7,CASSPRGGAALGYEQYF,TGTGCCAGCAGCCCTCGCGGGGGGGCCGCACTTGGTTACGAGCAGTACTTC
.,TRBV30,.,TRBJ1-1,CAWSRGTEVAFF,TGTGCCTGGAGTCGCGGGACCGAGGTGGCTTTCTTT
.,TRBV9,.,TRBJ2-7,CASSSRTDSYEQYF,TGTGCCAGCAGCTCCCGGACGGACTCCTACGAGCAGTACTTC
.,TRBV2,.,TRBJ1-2,CASSPGRPGYGYTF,TGTGCCAGCAGTCCGGGGCGCCCAGGGTATGGCTACACCTTC
.,TRBV11-1,.,TRBJ2-1,CASSRYRSVKSYNEQFF,TGTGCCAGCAGCCGGTATCGTAGCGTGAAATCCTACAATGAGCAGTTCTTC
.,TRBV30,.,TRBJ1-6,CAWMGWGDGSPLHF,TGTGCCTGGATGGGTTGGGGGGACGGATCACCCCTCCACTTT
.,TRBV2,TRBD1,TRBJ2-7,CAARDRAYEQYF,TGTGCCGCCCGGGACAGGGCCTACGAGCAGTACTTC
.,TRBV28,.,TRBJ1-5,CASREPGTNQPQHF,TGTGCCAGCCGCGAACCAGGGACGAACCAGCCCCAGCATTTT
.,TRBV30,.,TRBJ1-5,CAWSVGHREPQHF,TGTGCCTGGAGTGTAGGCCACCGGGAACCCCAGCATTTT
once,TRBV5-5,.,TRBJ2-4,CASSPSIGIGIQYF,TGTGCCAGCAGCCCTTCCATCGGGATCGGCATTCAGTACTTC